Below, 14 T cell receptor beta chains from the same sample are listed, as sequenced in a study of cytomegalovirus exposure and HLA in healthy donors. Primers for the PCR totalled 60 Vbeta and 13 Jbeta. The protocol was immunoSEQ multiplex PCR, while the TCRdb copy is restricted to in-frame clones and leaves out a portion. The data show over 55,000 clones, with 80% to 90% seen just once and 12% held by the top ten. The sequencing sample was made of PBMCs. The receptors were gathered from a woman younger than 45 in good health and CMV-seropositive.

The genes are TRBV7-9 and TRBJ1-4; 12 bases fit TRBD1. The germline gives CDR1 SEHNR, CDR2 FQNEAQ (reference sequence). CDR3 length: 17 amino acids. The junction had 11 bases not matched to a gene; V was cut back by 5 bases and J by 7 bases. CDR3 bases: TGTGCCAGCAGCCCCCGGGACAGGGGGCCGGCCAGTGAAAAACTGTTTTTT. The encoded protein is CASSPRDRGPASEKLFF.

The V and J genes are TRBV4-1 and TRBJ1-2; D call uncertain. From germline, CDR1 is MGHRA and CDR2 YSYEKL. This CDR3 contains 15 residues. Trimming cost V 4 bases and J 3 bases, with 15 bases left between them. In DNA, the CDR3 is TGCGCCAGCAGCCCAGGTGCCAGACCCGACTATGGCTACACCTTC. Amino acid sequence: CASSPGARPDYGYTF.

The CDR3 bases are TGTGCCAGCAGTCCAGGGGGTCCCTACGAGCAGTACTTC. Its protein is CASSPGGPYEQYF. The chain recombines TRBV28 with TRBJ2-7; 7 positions agree with TRBD1. Trimming took 5 bases from V and 2 from J; bases not matched to a gene: 3. The CDR3 consists of 13 residues. CDR1 MDHEN and CDR2 SYDVKM come from the germline V gene.

The chain links TRBV19 to TRBJ2-7; D possibly corresponds to TRBD2 (6 bases). Per the germline V gene, CDR1 is LNHDA and CDR2 is SQIVND (reference sequence). The CDR3 contains 11 residues. Between the trimmed V and J ends, which lost 3 bases and 7 bases, there was a span of 7 bases. Here the CDR3 DNA reads TGTGCCAGTAGTATCGGGGGAGAGCAGTACTTC. This translates into CASSIGGEQYF.

V usage is TRBV7-8 and J usage is TRBJ1-2; no definite D call. V lost 1 base to trimming and J lost 4 bases, with 13 bases between them. The CDR3 is 15 amino acids. CDR1 SGHVS and CDR2 FQNEAQ come from the germline V gene. The DNA of the CDR3 is TGTGCCAGCAGCTTAGGATGGGAGCGCGGCTATGGCTACACCTTC. Amino acids: CASSLGWERGYGYTF.

The gene calls are TRBV19 and TRBJ2-7; maybe TRBD1 (6 bases). Germline V CDR1 and CDR2: LNHDA, SQIVND (reference sequence). The ends were cut back, 6 bases at V and 7 bases at J, with 22 bases in the middle. This CDR3 has 15 residues. In DNA, the CDR3 is TGTGCCAGTAGACAACAGGGCTTAGCTCCTACGGAGCAGTACTTC. This sequence encodes CASRQQGLAPTEQYF.

The J gene is TRBJ1-1, the V gene TRBV4-1, with D hard to call. CDR1 is MGHRA, CDR2 YSYEKL, per germline. Trimming removed 3 bases from V and 0 bases from J, with 5 bases in between. This CDR3 has 13 amino acids. The CDR3 reads CASSHYMNTEAFF. CDR3 nucleotides: TGCGCCAGCAGCCATTATATGAACACTGAAGCTTTCTTT.

CDR3 DNA: TGTGCCAGCACCAGTTTCCCTCGGGAGGGACTAGTATACCCTAGCACAGATACGCAGTATTTT. It translates to CASTSFPREGLVYPSTDTQYF. This sequence joins TRBV27 and TRBJ2-3; TRBD2 agrees at 8 bases. V was clipped by 7 bases and J by 0 bases; unmatched bases: 24. CDR3 length: 21 amino acids. Germline V gene lookup returns CDR1 MNHEY and CDR2 SMNVEV (reference sequence).

The chain links TRBV7-6 to TRBJ2-1, with TRBD2 matching over 8 bases. The CDR3 loop spans 14 amino acids. J was trimmed by 5 bases and V by 6 bases; bases with no gene match: 6. The germline gives CDR1 SGHVS, CDR2 FNYEAQ. The CDR3 DNA sequence: TGTGCCAGCAGGCTTGCGGGAGGTGACAATGAGCAGTTCTTC. This translates into CASRLAGGDNEQFF.

This chain uses TRBV6-6 with TRBJ1-1; D unclear. With 0 bases removed from V and 6 bases from J, the gap between germline ends came to 17 bases. CDR3 length: 16 residues. Germline-derived CDR1 and CDR2 are MNHNY and SVGAGI (reference sequence). CDR3 sequence: CASSYSKSSGRAEAFF. In DNA form, the CDR3 reads TGTGCCAGCAGTTACTCGAAATCCAGCGGGCGGGCTGAAGCTTTCTTT.

The chain combines TRBV19 with TRBJ1-2; possible D gene TRBD1, 5 bases. Trimming stripped 0 bases from V and 3 bases from J, with 11 bases between. Germline-derived CDR1 and CDR2 are LNHDA and SQIVND (reference sequence). The CDR3 runs to 15 residues. The CDR3 region is CASSIDSGGYYGYTF. The CDR3 nucleotides read TGTGCCAGTAGTATAGATTCCGGGGGATACTATGGCTACACCTTC.

The chain recombines TRBV11-2 with TRBJ1-2; possibly TRBD1 for D (6 bases). The CDR3 extends over 13 amino acids. Trimming shortened V by 5 bases and J by 7 bases, and 14 bases separated the two germline ends. Looked up from germline, CDR1 is SGHAT and CDR2 is FQNNGV. The CDR3 sequence is CASSQGMAAGYTF. The DNA for the CDR3 is TGTGCCAGCAGCCAGGGGATGGCTGCTGGCTACACCTTC.

The chain recombines TRBV5-1 with TRBJ2-2; D perhaps matches TRBD2 (5 bases). V lost 4 bases, J lost 1 base, and 5 bases lay in between. In germline, CDR1 is SGHRS, CDR2 YFSETQ. There are 13 residues in the CDR3. The CDR3 here is CASSRENTGELFF. The CDR3 bases are TGCGCCAGCAGCCGGGAGAACACCGGGGAGCTGTTTTTT.

The chain couples TRBV27 to TRBJ2-7; D gene unclear. Germline CDR1 reads MNHEY; CDR2 reads SMNVEV (reference sequence). This CDR3 contains 13 residues. The V gene lost 3 bases and the J gene lost 5 bases, with 11 bases spanning the gap. CDR3 amino acids: CASSFFGVDEQYF. CDR3 sequence (DNA): TGTGCCAGCAGTTTTTTCGGTGTGGACGAGCAGTACTTC.